This T cell receptor beta chain was recovered during a study of blood T cell repertoires in COVID-19. Study-level information: Samples came from the United States, Italy and Spain, spanning acute and convalescent COVID-19. T cells, B-cell-depleted T cells, or PBMCs provided the cDNA or gDNA that served as material.

Clones were sequenced by immunoSEQ multiplex PCR, and TCRdb holds only the in-frame ones, with some missing. The sample holds some 45,000 clones; 88% are singletons and the top ten take about 13%. Germline loops: CDR1 ENHRY, CDR2 SYGVKD. The junction had 5 bases not matched to a gene; V was cut back by 6 bases and J by 7 bases. This CDR3 has 13 residues. This receptor was identified in a human donor with active COVID-19. The donor label of this sample is uncertain. The sequencing input was peripheral blood. The chain joins TRBV10-3 to TRBJ1-4; 7 bases line up with TRBD1. This CDR3 reads CAISRQGSEKLFF. The CDR3 DNA sequence: TGTGCCATCAGCCGACAGGGAAGTGAAAAACTGTTTTTT.